This TCR beta chain stems from a study of Ad26.COV2.S vaccination and SARS-CoV-2 variants. This sample's treatment: some 19 received Ad26.COV2.S at low or high dose, single or two shots; five or six received placebo; per-sample allocation not given. Repertoires come from day 63 after the first vaccine or placebo injection. Germline CDR1 is SGHTA and CDR2 is FQGTGA. Trimming removed 5 bases at V and 0 bases at J, with 11 bases between. This CDR3 has 16 amino acids. Sequencing was performed with immunoSEQ multiplex PCR; in TCRdb, only in-frame clones are kept and a portion is missing. The sample records over 200,000 clones, around 89% being singletons.

This chain uses TRBV7-3 with TRBJ2-6; D uncertain. The sequencing here drew on peripheral blood, taken in a trial of Ad26.COV2.S vaccine versus placebo. This receptor was obtained from a person aged 18-65 years who received the Ad26.COV2.S COVID-19 vaccine or a placebo. This chain's CDR3 is CASSLALNSGANVLTF. DNA for the CDR3: TGTGCCAGCAGCCTCGCGTTAAACTCTGGGGCCAACGTCCTGACTTTC.